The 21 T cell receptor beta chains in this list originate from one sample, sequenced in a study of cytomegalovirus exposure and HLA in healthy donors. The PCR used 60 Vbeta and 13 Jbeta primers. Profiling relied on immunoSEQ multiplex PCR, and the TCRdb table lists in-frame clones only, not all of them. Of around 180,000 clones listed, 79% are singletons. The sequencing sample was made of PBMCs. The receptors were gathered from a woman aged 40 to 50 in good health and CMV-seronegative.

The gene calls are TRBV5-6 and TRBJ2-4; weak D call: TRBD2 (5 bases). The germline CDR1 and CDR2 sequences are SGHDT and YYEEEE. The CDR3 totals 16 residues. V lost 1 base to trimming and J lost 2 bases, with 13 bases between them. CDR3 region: CASSLLERASKNIQYF. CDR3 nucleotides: TGTGCCAGCAGCTTGCTAGAGAGGGCTTCCAAAAACATTCAGTACTTC.

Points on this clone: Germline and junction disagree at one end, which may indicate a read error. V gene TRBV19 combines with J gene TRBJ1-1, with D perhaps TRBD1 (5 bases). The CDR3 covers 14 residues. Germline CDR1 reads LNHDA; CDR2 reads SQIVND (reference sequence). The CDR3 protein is CASSMRDLKTEAFF. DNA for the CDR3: TGTGCCAGTAGTATGAGGGACTTGAAGACTGAAGCTTTCTTT.

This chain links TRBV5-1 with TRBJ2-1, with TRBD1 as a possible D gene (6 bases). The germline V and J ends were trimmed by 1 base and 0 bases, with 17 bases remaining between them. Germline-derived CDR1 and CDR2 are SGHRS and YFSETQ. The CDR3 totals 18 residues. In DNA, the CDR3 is TGCGCCAGCAGCTTGATTAGGCTTGCAGGGGACTCCTACAATGAGCAGTTCTTC. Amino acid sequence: CASSLIRLAGDSYNEQFF.

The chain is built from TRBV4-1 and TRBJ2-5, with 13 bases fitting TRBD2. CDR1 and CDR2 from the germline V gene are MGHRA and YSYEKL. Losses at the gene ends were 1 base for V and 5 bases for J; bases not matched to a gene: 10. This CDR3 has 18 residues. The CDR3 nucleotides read TGCGCCAGCAGCCAAGGTGGACTAGCGGGAGAATGGTCCGAGACCCAGTACTTC. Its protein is CASSQGGLAGEWSETQYF.

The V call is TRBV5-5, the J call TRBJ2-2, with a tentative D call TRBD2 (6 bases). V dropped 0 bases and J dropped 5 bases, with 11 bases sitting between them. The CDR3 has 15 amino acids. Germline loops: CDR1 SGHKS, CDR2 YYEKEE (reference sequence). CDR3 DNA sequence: TGTGCCAGCAGCTTGGGACCGCGGGAAACCGGGGAGCTGTTTTTT. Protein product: CASSLGPRETGELFF. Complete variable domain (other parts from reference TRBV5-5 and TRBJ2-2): DAGVTQSPTHLIKTRGQQVTLRCSPISGHKSVSWYQQVLGQGPQFIFQYYEKEERGRGNFPDRFSARQFPNYSSELNVNALLLGDSALYLCASSLGPRETGELFFGEGSRLTVL.

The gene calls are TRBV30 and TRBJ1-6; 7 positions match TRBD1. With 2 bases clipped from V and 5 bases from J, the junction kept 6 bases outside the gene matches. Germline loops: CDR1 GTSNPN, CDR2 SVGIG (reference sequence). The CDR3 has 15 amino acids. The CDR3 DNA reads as TGTGCCTGGAGTATAGGGACAGAGAATAATTCACCCCTCCACTTT. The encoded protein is CAWSIGTENNSPLHF. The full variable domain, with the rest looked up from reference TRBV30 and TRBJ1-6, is SQTIHQWPATLVQPVGSPLSLECTVEGTSNPNLYWYRQAAGRGLQLLFYSVGIGQISSEVPQNLSASRPQDRQFILSSKKLLLSDSGFYLCAWSIGTENNSPLHFGNGTRLTVT.

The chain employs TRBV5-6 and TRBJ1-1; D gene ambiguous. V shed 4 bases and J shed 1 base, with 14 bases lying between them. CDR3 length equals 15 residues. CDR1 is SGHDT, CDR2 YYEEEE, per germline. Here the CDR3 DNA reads TGTGCCAGCAGCCTCGGACTGGGCCGGAACACTGAAGCTTTCTTT. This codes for CASSLGLGRNTEAFF.

CDR3 in DNA: TGTGCCAGCAGCGGTTTTGGGGGGGTTAGCAATCAGCCCCAGCATTTT. This codes for CASSGFGGVSNQPQHF. This chain joins TRBV7-2 and TRBJ1-5, with D possibly being TRBD1 (5 bases). Deletions cut 5 bases from V and 0 bases from J, with 14 bases between. This CDR3 has 16 residues. Germline V gene data show CDR1 as SGHTA and CDR2 as FQGNSA.

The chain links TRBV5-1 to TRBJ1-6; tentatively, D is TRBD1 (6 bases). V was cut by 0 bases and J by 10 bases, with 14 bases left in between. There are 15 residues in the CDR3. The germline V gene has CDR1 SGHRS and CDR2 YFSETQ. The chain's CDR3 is CASSLDVRGQSPLHF. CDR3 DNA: TGCGCCAGCAGCTTGGATGTGCGGGGGCAATCACCCCTCCACTTT.

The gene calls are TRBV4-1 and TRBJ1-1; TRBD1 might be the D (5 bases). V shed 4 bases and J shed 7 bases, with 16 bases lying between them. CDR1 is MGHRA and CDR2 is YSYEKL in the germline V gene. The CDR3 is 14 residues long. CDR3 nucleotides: TGCGCCAGCAGCCCCTCAGGAGGGGATCTTGAAGCTTTCTTT. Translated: CASSPSGGDLEAFF.

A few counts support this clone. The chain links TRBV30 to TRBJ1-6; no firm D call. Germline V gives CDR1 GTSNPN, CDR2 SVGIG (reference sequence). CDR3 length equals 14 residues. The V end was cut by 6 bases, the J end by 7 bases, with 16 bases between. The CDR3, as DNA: TGTGCCTGTCGCGCCCGGGAATGGAATTCACCCCTCCACTTT. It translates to CACRAREWNSPLHF.

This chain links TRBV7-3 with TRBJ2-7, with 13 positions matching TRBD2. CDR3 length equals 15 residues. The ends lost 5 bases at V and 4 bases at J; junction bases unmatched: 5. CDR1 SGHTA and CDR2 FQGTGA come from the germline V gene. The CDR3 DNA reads TGTGCCAGCAGCCCCGAGGGACTAGCGGGGTACGAGCAGTACTTC. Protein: CASSPEGLAGYEQYF.

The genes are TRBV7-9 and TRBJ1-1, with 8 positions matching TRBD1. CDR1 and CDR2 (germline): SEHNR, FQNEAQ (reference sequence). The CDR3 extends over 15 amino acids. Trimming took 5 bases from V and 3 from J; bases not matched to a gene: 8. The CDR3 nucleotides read TGTGCCAGCAGCCCGGGGGGCAGGGGGCACACTGAAGCTTTCTTT. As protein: CASSPGGRGHTEAFF. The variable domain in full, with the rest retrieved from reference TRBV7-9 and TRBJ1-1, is DTGVSQNPRHKITKRGQNVTFRCDPISEHNRLYWYRQTLGQGPEFLTYFQNEAQLEKSRLLSDRFSAERPKGSFSTLEIQRTEQGDSAMYLCASSPGGRGHTEAFFGQGTRLTVV.

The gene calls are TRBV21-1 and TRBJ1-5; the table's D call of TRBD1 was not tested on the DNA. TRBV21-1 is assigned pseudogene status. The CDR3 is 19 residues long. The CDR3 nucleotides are TGTGCCAGCAGCCCTCCGGCCAAGGACAGGGGGCGCAGGGGTCAGCCCCAGCATTTT. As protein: CASSPPAKDRGRRGQPQHF.

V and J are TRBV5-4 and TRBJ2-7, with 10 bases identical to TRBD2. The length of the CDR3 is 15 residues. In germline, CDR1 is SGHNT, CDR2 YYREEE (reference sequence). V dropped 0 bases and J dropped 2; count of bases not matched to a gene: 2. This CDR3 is CASSLAGLAAYEQYF. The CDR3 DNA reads TGTGCCAGCAGCTTGGCCGGACTAGCGGCCTACGAGCAGTACTTC.

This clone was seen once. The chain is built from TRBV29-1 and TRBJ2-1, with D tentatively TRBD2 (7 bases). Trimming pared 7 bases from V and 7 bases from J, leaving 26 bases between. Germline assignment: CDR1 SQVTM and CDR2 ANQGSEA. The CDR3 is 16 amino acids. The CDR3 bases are TGCAGCGCACAGGGACTACAGCCTTCTCCTACGAATGAGCAGTTCTTC. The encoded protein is CSAQGLQPSPTNEQFF.

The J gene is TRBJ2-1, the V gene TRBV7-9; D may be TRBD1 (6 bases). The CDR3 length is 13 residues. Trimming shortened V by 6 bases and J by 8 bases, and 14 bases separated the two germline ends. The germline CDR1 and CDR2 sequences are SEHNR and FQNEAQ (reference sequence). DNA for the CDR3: TGTGCCAGCAGTCCTACAGGGTCCCATGAGCAGTTCTTC. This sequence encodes CASSPTGSHEQFF.

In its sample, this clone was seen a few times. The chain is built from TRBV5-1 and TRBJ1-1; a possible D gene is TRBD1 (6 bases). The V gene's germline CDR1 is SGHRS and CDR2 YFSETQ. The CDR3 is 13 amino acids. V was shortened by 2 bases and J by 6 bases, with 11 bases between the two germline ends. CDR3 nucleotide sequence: TGCGCCAGCAGCTTAGGGGGTTTGGCTGAAGCTTTCTTT. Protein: CASSLGGLAEAFF.

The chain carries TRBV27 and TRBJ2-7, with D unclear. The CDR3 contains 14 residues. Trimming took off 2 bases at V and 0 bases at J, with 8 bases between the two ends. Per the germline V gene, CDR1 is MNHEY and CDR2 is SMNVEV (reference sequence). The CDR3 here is CASSLIPRSYEQYF. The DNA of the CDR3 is TGTGCCAGCAGTTTAATCCCCCGCTCCTACGAGCAGTACTTC.

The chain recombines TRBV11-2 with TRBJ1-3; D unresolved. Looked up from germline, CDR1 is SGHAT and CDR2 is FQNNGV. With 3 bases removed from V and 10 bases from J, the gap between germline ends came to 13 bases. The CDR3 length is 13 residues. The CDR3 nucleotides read TGTGCCAGCAGCTTGGTCCGAGAATCGACCATATATTTT. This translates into CASSLVRESTIYF. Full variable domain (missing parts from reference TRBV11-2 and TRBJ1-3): EAGVAQSPRYKIIEKRQSVAFWCNPISGHATLYWYQQILGQGPKLLIQFQNNGVVDDSQLPKDRFSAERLKGVDSTLKIQPAKLEDSAVYLCASSLVRESTIYFGEGSWLTVV.

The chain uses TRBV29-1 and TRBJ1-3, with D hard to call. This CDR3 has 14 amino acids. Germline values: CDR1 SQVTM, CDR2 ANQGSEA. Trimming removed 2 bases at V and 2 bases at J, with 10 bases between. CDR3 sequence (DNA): TGCAGCGTTGAAAAGGCGGGGACTGGAAACACCATATATTTT. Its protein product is CSVEKAGTGNTIYF.